This is a list of T cell receptor beta chains from one sample in a study of T cell changes during pregnancy in multiple sclerosis. Profiled with immunoSEQ multiplex PCR; TCRdb holds only in-frame clones, not every one. The sample yields 130,000 or so clones, approximately 93% seen once. The sequencing used peripheral blood, collected before pregnancy. The receptors shown here come from a female donor with multiple sclerosis, enrolled in a pregnancy study. Both conserved end residues are part of each CDR3. Fields, in order: V gene, D gene, J gene, CDR3 protein. A D gene is named only where the DNA matches it firmly.

TRBV7-7	-	TRBJ2-2	CASRAAPGRERSNTGELFF
TRBV21-1	-	TRBJ2-1	CASSKGGGQYNEQFF
TRBV28	-	TRBJ2-1	CASSSSRLRDRVLDEQFF
TRBV4-1	-	TRBJ2-7	CASSQGRGGVYEQYF
TRBV5-6	TRBD1	TRBJ1-5	CASSSDRLEQPQHF
TRBV7-6	TRBD2	TRBJ2-5	CASSLGSGGTQETQYF
TRBV6-6	TRBD1	TRBJ2-5	CASSYSKTGGQETQYF
TRBV2	TRBD2	TRBJ2-7	CASSQMREPNNEQYF
TRBV9	TRBD1	TRBJ2-6	CASSAFPGTGGSGANVLTF
TRBV18	-	TRBJ2-2	CASSPLLPTSSGELFF
TRBV5-1	TRBD1	TRBJ2-7	CASSPIPGQGPTHEQYF
TRBV19	TRBD2	TRBJ2-3	CASSIRGESTDTQYF
TRBV6-1	-	TRBJ1-6	CASSEDRRGYNSPLHF
TRBV28	-	TRBJ2-1	CAILRGGFRGEQFF
TRBV6-6	-	TRBJ1-1	CASSYFYGQHTEAFF
TRBV2	TRBD1	TRBJ2-2	CASGWTGGYGELFF
TRBV9	-	TRBJ1-2	CASKDTVYGYTF
TRBV2	-	TRBJ1-5	CASRLRRGEEQPQHF